Included here is one T cell receptor (beta chain) sequence, with context. Data came from immunoSEQ multiplex PCR; TCRdb stores just in-frame clones and leaves some out. In the table there are roughly 52,000 clones, roughly 80% of which are singletons. This sample is part of a study of blood T cell repertoires in COVID-19. Sequencing was carried out using peripheral blood. This clonotype was sampled from a human donor in a cohort sampled during active or convalescent COVID-19.

CDR3 amino acids: CASSERRSGVTDTQYF. CDR3 sequence (DNA): TGTGCCAGCAGCGAACGACGTAGCGGGGTCACAGATACGCAGTATTTT. V and J are TRBV13 and TRBJ2-3, with 8 bases identical to TRBD2. The CDR3 spans 16 residues. Germline CDR1 is PRHDT and CDR2 is FYEKMQ (reference sequence). V gave up 5 bases and J gave up 2 bases; unmatched junction bases: 9.